Sequencing of this TCR beta chain was carried out in a study of T cell repertoires in cytomegalovirus infection. Germline-derived CDR1 and CDR2 are SQVTM and ANQGSEA. V shed 5 bases and J shed 5 bases, with 7 bases lying between them. This CDR3 has 11 amino acids. A single record per CDR3 protein comes from TCRdb applying MiXCR to the reads. Of more than 500,000 distinct CDR3 sequences listed, 16% are singletons. The source of this sequence is a human donor in good health (CMV status not recorded). Some clones in this sample may be carry-over from other donors' samples. The genes are TRBV29-1 and TRBJ2-1; D not resolved. Sequenced input: CD8+ T cells from PBMCs. The CDR3 nucleotides are TGCAGCGTTCTACCCGACAATGAGCAGTTCTTC. As protein: CSVLPDNEQFF.